Detailed here is one T cell receptor (beta chain). The antigen is unknown. Libraries were prepared by immunoSEQ multiplex PCR; TCRdb keeps only in-frame clonotypes and omits some of them. The table lists some 140,000 clones, just over 90% of them singletons. The CDR3 covers 14 residues. The V end was cut by 7 bases, the J end by 4 bases, with 17 bases between. Germline V lookup: CDR1 SGHRS, CDR2 YFSETQ. The sample originates from a study of OX40 agonist ivuxolimab in advanced cancers. Overall study context: The drug used for patients, ivuxolimab, was an agonistic anti-OX40 (CD134) antibody. Whole-study findings and limits: CD4+ and CD8+ blood T cells expanded clonally by week 6 at 0.1 to 3.0 mg/kg.

Sample: CD4+ or CD8+ T cells sorted from blood, taken in a trial of the OX40 agonist ivuxolimab. This clonotype was obtained from an adult with an advanced solid tumor such as melanoma, head and neck, liver or kidney cancer. V gene TRBV5-1 combines with J gene TRBJ1-1; possibly TRBD1 for D (5 bases). DNA of the CDR3: TGCGCCAGCCCCTGGGGGGAGTGCGGCACTGAAGCTTTCTTT. Translating it yields CASPWGECGTEAFF.